The source of this TCR beta chain is a study of T cells in Graves' hyperthyroidism and ophthalmopathy. This clonotype came up many times. The CDR3 length is 17 residues. CDR1 MNHEY and CDR2 SVGAGI come from the germline V gene. V dropped 11 bases and J dropped 3 bases, with 25 bases sitting between them. RNA transcripts gave rise to amplified TCR beta CDR3 regions. Carried out on the TCR CDR3, a first-round RT-PCR used the HTBI primer set. TCRdb re-called the multiplex PCR reads through MiXCR, storing one row per CDR3 protein. The table lists 450,000 to 650,000 distinct CDR3 sequences, less than 25% of them singletons.

Sequenced: blood. The clonotype originates from a man aged 18 to 35 with Graves' hyperthyroidism. The rearrangement links TRBV6-5 to TRBJ2-2; tentative D call: TRBD1 (7 bases). The CDR3 region has the DNA TGTGCCGCACGGCATGGAGGGGGCGCTTTGGACACCGGGGAGCTGTTTTTT. This sequence encodes CAARHGGGALDTGELFF.